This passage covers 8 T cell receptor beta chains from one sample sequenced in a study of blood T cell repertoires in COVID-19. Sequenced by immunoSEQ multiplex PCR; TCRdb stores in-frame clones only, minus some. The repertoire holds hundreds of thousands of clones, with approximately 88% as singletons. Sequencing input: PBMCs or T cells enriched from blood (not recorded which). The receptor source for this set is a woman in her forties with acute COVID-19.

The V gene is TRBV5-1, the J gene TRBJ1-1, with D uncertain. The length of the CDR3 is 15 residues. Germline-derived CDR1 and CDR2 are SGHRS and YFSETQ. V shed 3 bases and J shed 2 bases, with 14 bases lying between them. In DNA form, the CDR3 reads TGCGCCAGCAGCTACCGGACTGCGACCAACACTGAAGCTTTCTTT. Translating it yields CASSYRTATNTEAFF.

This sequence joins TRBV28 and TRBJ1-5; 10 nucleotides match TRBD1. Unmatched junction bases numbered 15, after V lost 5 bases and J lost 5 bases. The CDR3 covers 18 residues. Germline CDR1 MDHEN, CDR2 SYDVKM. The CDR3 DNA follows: TGTGCCAGCAGTCTAGAGACGGGACAGGGGAAATGGGATCAGCCCCAGCATTTT. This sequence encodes CASSLETGQGKWDQPQHF.

The CDR3 DNA follows: TGTGCCAGCAGCCAAGATCAGGCGCGGGGGCCCTACGAGCAGTACTTC. Translated, it gives CASSQDQARGPYEQYF. This chain links TRBV4-2 with TRBJ2-7, with a weak D call TRBD2 (7 bases). V was trimmed by 0 bases and J by 2 bases, leaving 14 bases between them. CDR3 size: 16 residues. CDR1 LGHNA and CDR2 YNFKEQ come from the germline V gene.

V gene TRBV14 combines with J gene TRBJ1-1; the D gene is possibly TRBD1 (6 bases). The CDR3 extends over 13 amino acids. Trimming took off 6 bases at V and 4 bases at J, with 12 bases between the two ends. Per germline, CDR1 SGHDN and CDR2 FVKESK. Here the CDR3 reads CASSWGRSTEAFF. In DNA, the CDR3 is TGTGCCAGCAGTTGGGGGCGAAGCACTGAAGCTTTCTTT.

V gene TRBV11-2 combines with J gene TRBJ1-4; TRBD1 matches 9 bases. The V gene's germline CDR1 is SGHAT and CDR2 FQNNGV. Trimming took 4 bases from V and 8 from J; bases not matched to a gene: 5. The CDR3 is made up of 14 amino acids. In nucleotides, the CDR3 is TGTGCCAGCAGCTCAGGACAGGGGAACGAAAAACTGTTTTTT. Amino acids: CASSSGQGNEKLFF.

Written as DNA, the CDR3 is TGTGCCTGGAGTGTAGTGTCCGGAGGAAAGCAGTACTTC. Encoded protein: CAWSVVSGGKQYF. The chain carries TRBV30 and TRBJ2-7; perhaps TRBD2 as D (5 bases). V was clipped by 0 bases and J by 8 bases, with 14 bases between them. Germline lookup yields CDR1 GTSNPN and CDR2 SVGIG (reference sequence). The length of the CDR3 is 13 residues.

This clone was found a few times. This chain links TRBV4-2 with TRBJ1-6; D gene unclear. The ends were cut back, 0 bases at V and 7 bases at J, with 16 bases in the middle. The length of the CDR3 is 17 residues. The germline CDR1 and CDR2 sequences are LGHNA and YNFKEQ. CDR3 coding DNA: TGTGCCAGCAGCCAAGATCTAAAGGCCAGGCTAAATTCACCCCTCCACTTT. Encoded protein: CASSQDLKARLNSPLHF.

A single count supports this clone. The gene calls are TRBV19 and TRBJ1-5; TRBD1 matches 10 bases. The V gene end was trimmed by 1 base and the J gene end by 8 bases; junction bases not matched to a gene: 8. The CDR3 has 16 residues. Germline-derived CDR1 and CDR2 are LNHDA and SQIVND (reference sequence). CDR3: CASSIGTGQGFEPQHF. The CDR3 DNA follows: TGTGCCAGTAGTATAGGGACGGGACAGGGGTTTGAGCCCCAGCATTTT.